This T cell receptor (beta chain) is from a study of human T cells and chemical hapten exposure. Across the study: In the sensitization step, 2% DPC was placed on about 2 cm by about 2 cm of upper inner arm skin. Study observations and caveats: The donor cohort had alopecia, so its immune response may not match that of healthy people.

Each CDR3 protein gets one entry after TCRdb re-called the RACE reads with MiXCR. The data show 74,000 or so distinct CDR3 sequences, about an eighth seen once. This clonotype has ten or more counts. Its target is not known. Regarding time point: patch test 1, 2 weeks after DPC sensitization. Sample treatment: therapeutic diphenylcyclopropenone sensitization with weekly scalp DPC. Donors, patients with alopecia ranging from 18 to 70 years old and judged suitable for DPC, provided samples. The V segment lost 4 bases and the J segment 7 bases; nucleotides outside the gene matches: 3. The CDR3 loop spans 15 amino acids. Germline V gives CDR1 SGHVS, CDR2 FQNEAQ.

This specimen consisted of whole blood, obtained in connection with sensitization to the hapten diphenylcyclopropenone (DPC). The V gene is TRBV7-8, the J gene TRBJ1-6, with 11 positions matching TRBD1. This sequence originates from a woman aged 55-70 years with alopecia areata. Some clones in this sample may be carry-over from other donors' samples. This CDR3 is CASSWDRGTNSPLHF. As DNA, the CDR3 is TGTGCCAGCAGCTGGGACAGGGGGACAAATTCACCCCTCCACTTT.